The 4 T cell receptor beta chains reported below all come from one sample, sequenced in a study of response to subunit inactivated influenza vaccine (dated by TCRdb to the late 2010s). To prepare the library, RT-PCR was applied. The reads were generated on an Illumina HiSeq 2500. TCRdb cleaned the public reads at Q25 with fastp, built clones with MiXCR and kept in-frame beta chains. Every distinct CDR3 protein forms one entry, paired with its most common genes and DNA. The sample includes around 570,000 distinct CDR3 sequences, with less than 8% observed a single time. 10% to 15% of the sample lies in the top ten. The sequences come from PBMCs from blood, collected roughly 24 months after vaccination. All receptors come from a man aged 45-69 years who received an inactivated influenza vaccine. Donor details come from another sample of the same person, matched by shared clones.

This clonotype came up many times. The chain recombines TRBV29-1 with TRBJ1-2, with a tentative D call TRBD1 (6 bases). The CDR3 contains 18 residues. The ends were cut back, 5 bases at V and 2 bases at J, with 27 bases in the middle. Germline values: CDR1 SQVTM, CDR2 ANQGSEA. CDR3 protein: CSVPTRGQGNGLNYGYTF. The CDR3 bases are TGCAGCGTTCCGACCCGGGGGCAGGGGAATGGTTTAAACTATGGCTACACCTTC.

This sequence joins TRBV5-1 and TRBJ2-5, with 15 bases matching TRBD2. This CDR3 is 16 amino acids long. The V segment lost 4 bases and the J segment 8 bases; nucleotides outside the gene matches: 9. CDR1 SGHRS and CDR2 YFSETQ come from the germline V gene. The CDR3, as DNA: TGCGCCAGCAGCAGGACTAGCGGGGGGGCGTTTGATACCCAGTACTTC. Protein sequence: CASSRTSGGAFDTQYF. The full variable domain, completed using reference TRBV5-1 and TRBJ2-5, is KAGVTQTPRYLIKTRGQQVTLSCSPISGHRSVSWYQQTPGQGLQFLFEYFSETQRNKGNFPGRFSGRQFSNSRSEMNVSTLELGDSALYLCASSRTSGGAFDTQYFGPGTRLLVL.

This clonotype was counted between two and nine times. V and J are TRBV7-9 and TRBJ2-3; 11 bases are a match to TRBD2. V shed 3 bases, J shed 4 bases, and the junction held 6 bases outside the gene matches. Germline-derived CDR1 and CDR2 are SEHNR and FQNEAQ (reference sequence). This CDR3 comprises 16 residues. The CDR3 protein is CASSFYLAGGADTQYF. The CDR3 DNA follows: TGTGCCAGCAGCTTCTATCTAGCGGGAGGTGCAGATACGCAGTATTTT. The whole variable domain, filled in from reference TRBV7-9 and TRBJ2-3, reads DTGVSQNPRHKITKRGQNVTFRCDPISEHNRLYWYRQTLGQGPEFLTYFQNEAQLEKSRLLSDRFSAERPKGSFSTLEIQRTEQGDSAMYLCASSFYLAGGADTQYFGPGTRLTVL.

This rearrangement joins TRBV29-1 to TRBJ2-5, with TRBD1 identical over 7 bases. There are 15 residues in the CDR3. V gave up 4 bases and J gave up 3 bases; unmatched junction bases: 11. The germline V gene encodes CDR1 SQVTM and CDR2 ANQGSEA. The CDR3 nucleotides read TGCAGCGTTGGCCTCTGGACAGGTACTGAAGAGACCCAGTACTTC. Protein: CSVGLWTGTEETQYF.